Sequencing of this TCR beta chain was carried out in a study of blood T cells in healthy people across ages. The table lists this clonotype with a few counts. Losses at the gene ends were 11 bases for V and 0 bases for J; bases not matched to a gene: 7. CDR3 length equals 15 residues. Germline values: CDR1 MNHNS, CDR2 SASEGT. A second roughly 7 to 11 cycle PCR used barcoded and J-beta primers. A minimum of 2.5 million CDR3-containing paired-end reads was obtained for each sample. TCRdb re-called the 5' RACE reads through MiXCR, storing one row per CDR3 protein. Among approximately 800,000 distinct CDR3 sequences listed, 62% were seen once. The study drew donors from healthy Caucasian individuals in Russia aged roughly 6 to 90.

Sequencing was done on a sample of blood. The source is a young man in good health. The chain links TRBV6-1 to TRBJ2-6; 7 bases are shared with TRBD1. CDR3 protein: CAVQGVNSGANVLTF. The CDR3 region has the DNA TGTGCCGTCCAGGGGGTTAACTCTGGGGCCAACGTCCTGACTTTC.